Reported below is one T cell receptor (beta chain). Original handling: Estimated nucleated cell counts came from reference gene primer amplification. Data came from immunoSEQ multiplex PCR; TCRdb stores just in-frame clones and leaves some out. V, J and clone size are taken as reported in that table, and D and trimming were inferred from the DNA itself. The profile shows 200,000 to 250,000 clones, roughly 87% of them singletons. Participants' reported clinical history set cohort assignment. In germline, CDR1 is SGHRS, CDR2 YFSETQ. V lost 1 base and J lost 7; bases outside the gene matches: 1. The CDR3 has 13 residues. This entry is derived from a study of blood T cell repertoires in COVID-19. Whole-study context: COVID-19 samples, acute and convalescent, were from the United States, Italy and Spain. PBMCs, B-cell-depleted T cells, or T cells were the source of the cDNA or gDNA that made up the material.

The receptor comes from a woman aged 30 to 39 with acute COVID-19. The sequencing input was PBMCs or T cells enriched from blood (not recorded which). This chain joins TRBV5-1 and TRBJ2-1, with 8 bases identical to TRBD2. This CDR3 is CASSLTGGNEQFF. As DNA, the CDR3 is TGCGCCAGCAGCTTGACGGGAGGGAATGAGCAGTTCTTC.